These 23 T cell receptor beta chains were all obtained from the same sample, sequenced in a study of cytomegalovirus exposure and HLA in healthy donors. The PCR had 60 Vbeta and 13 Jbeta primers. Here immunoSEQ multiplex PCR was the method, and the copy in TCRdb shows in-frame clones only, minus some. The sample records 90,000 to 120,000 clones, approximately 84% being singletons. The sample was PBMCs. The receptors were sampled from a man under 40 in good health and CMV-seronegative.

The V gene is TRBV6-1, the J gene TRBJ1-1, with 7 nucleotides matching TRBD1. This CDR3 region has 15 residues. Germline values: CDR1 MNHNS, CDR2 SASEGT. The junction had 11 bases not matched to a gene; V was cut back by 5 bases and J by 5 bases. The CDR3 nucleotides are TGTGCCAGCAGTCCGGGACAGTTGGATAGGACTGAAGCTTTCTTT. It specifies CASSPGQLDRTEAFF.

V is TRBV28 and J is TRBJ1-2; D gene unclear. Trimming took 6 bases from V and 4 from J, leaving 12 bases between them. Germline V CDR1 and CDR2: MDHEN, SYDVKM. The CDR3 runs to 13 residues. CDR3 DNA sequence: TGTGCCAGCAGCCTCGACACGCCCTATGGCTACACCTTC. The encoded protein is CASSLDTPYGYTF.

The sample holds a few counts of this clone. The chain links TRBV14 to TRBJ1-2; D gene uncertain. With 3 bases removed from V and 4 bases from J, the gap between germline ends came to 9 bases. This CDR3 is 13 amino acids long. Germline-derived CDR1 and CDR2 are SGHDN and FVKESK. The CDR3 region has the DNA TGTGCCAGCAGCCAGGGCAGCAGCTATGGCTACACCTTC. Amino acids: CASSQGSSYGYTF.

The V and J genes are TRBV4-1 and TRBJ1-4; the D is unclear. V shed 5 bases and J shed 14 bases, with 15 bases lying between them. Germline CDR1 MGHRA, CDR2 YSYEKL. This CDR3 has 12 amino acids. CDR3 amino acids: CASSSETGSLFF. The CDR3 bases are TGCGCCAGCAGCTCCGAGACCGGGTCCCTGTTTTTT.

V usage is TRBV29-1 and J usage is TRBJ2-7; the D gene is possibly TRBD2 (5 bases). Germline assignment: CDR1 SQVTM and CDR2 ANQGSEA. The CDR3 is 13 amino acids. V gave up 5 bases and J gave up 0 bases, with 11 bases separating them. The CDR3 nucleotides read TGCAGCGTTTTTCGGGATAGCTCCTACGAGCAGTACTTC. It specifies CSVFRDSSYEQYF.

The table lists this clone with a count of one. The chain is built from TRBV28 and TRBJ2-6; maybe TRBD2 (6 bases). The CDR3 covers 14 residues. The V gene's germline CDR1 is MDHEN and CDR2 SYDVKM. V lost 11 bases, J lost 0 bases, and 11 bases lay in between. The CDR3 sequence: CAWAGLSGANVLTF. CDR3 DNA: TGTGCCTGGGCGGGGCTCTCTGGGGCCAACGTCCTGACTTTC.

This chain connects TRBV5-4 to TRBJ1-1; D call uncertain. V was shortened by 5 bases and J by 3 bases, with 11 bases between the two germline ends. Germline lookup yields CDR1 SGHNT and CDR2 YYREEE (reference sequence). The CDR3 has 13 residues. The CDR3 spells CASSPAGYTEAFF. DNA of the CDR3: TGTGCCAGCAGTCCGGCGGGGTACACTGAAGCTTTCTTT.

This chain uses TRBV30 with TRBJ2-2; weak D call: TRBD1 (6 bases). Germline V gene lookup returns CDR1 GTSNPN and CDR2 SVGIG (reference sequence). This CDR3 has 14 amino acids. The V end was cut by 4 bases, the J end by 4 bases, with 13 bases between. The CDR3 protein is CAWIRRTATGELFF. Here the CDR3 DNA reads TGTGCCTGGATAAGACGGACAGCCACCGGGGAGCTGTTTTTT. Using reference TRBV30 and TRBJ2-2 for the parts outside the CDR3, the full variable domain is SQTIHQWPATLVQPVGSPLSLECTVEGTSNPNLYWYRQAAGRGLQLLFYSVGIGQISSEVPQNLSASRPQDRQFILSSKKLLLSDSGFYLCAWIRRTATGELFFGEGSRLTVL.

The chain links TRBV7-3 to TRBJ2-1; the D gene is possibly TRBD2 (5 bases). V was shortened by 5 bases and J by 10 bases, with 15 bases between the two germline ends. The CDR3 runs to 13 residues. Germline V gene sequence: CDR1 SGHTA, CDR2 FQGTGA. The CDR3 region is CASSLRRAGEQFF. In DNA, the CDR3 is TGTGCCAGCAGCCTCCGTAGGGCGGGCGAGCAGTTCTTC.

V usage is TRBV30 and J usage is TRBJ1-1, with 9 bases fitting TRBD1. The trim removed 3 bases at V and 4 bases at J, leaving 6 bases unmatched. Germline CDR1 is GTSNPN and CDR2 is SVGIG (reference sequence). This CDR3 is 14 amino acids long. The CDR3 protein is CAWRRTGAVTEAFF. Here the CDR3 DNA reads TGTGCCTGGAGGCGGACAGGGGCGGTCACTGAAGCTTTCTTT.

The chain joins TRBV19 to TRBJ1-3, with 7 bases aligning to TRBD1. Trimming took 6 bases from V and 9 from J; bases not matched to a gene: 8. The germline V gene has CDR1 LNHDA and CDR2 SQIVND (reference sequence). CDR3 length: 13 amino acids. CDR3 in DNA: TGTGCCAGTAGGGGCAGGGGGTATGCCACCATATATTTT. It codes for CASRGRGYATIYF.

The chain links TRBV7-6 to TRBJ1-2, with TRBD1 identical over 12 bases. Germline V lookup: CDR1 SGHVS, CDR2 FNYEAQ. J was trimmed by 3 bases and V by 5 bases; bases with no gene match: 4. This CDR3 comprises 15 residues. CDR3 region: CASSQGTGGDYGYTF. CDR3 sequence (DNA): TGTGCCAGCAGCCAAGGGACAGGGGGCGACTATGGCTACACCTTC.

The genes are TRBV5-1 and TRBJ2-7; 10 nucleotides align to TRBD2. V shed 3 bases, J shed 0 bases, and the junction held 6 bases outside the gene matches. The CDR3 runs to 16 residues. Per germline, CDR1 SGHRS and CDR2 YFSETQ. The CDR3 sequence: CASSSARTSGSYEQYF. For the CDR3, the DNA is TGCGCCAGCAGCTCCGCCCGGACTAGCGGCTCCTACGAGCAGTACTTC.

The chain recombines TRBV18 with TRBJ2-1; TRBD2 might be the D (6 bases). The CDR3 length is 15 residues. Trimming removed 5 bases at V and 6 bases at J, with 17 bases between. CDR1 is KGHSH, CDR2 LQKENI, per germline. CDR3 nucleotide sequence: TGTGCCAGCTCAACTAGCCTTGGGGGACTCAATGAGCAGTTCTTC. Its translation is CASSTSLGGLNEQFF. The complete variable domain, with remaining parts taken from reference TRBV18 and TRBJ2-1, reads NAGVMQNPRHLVRRRGQEARLRCSPMKGHSHVYWYRQLPEEGLKFMVYLQKENIIDESGMPKERFSAEFPKEGPSILRIQQVVRGDSAAYFCASSTSLGGLNEQFFGPGTRLTVL.

The gene calls are TRBV18 and TRBJ1-2, with D possibly matching TRBD1 (6 bases). Trimming took 1 base from V and 0 from J, leaving 9 bases between them. Germline assignment: CDR1 KGHSH and CDR2 LQKENI. The CDR3 runs to 15 residues. The CDR3 DNA sequence: TGTGCCAGCTCACCACGGACAGAAGCTAACTATGGCTACACCTTC. It translates to CASSPRTEANYGYTF.

A few counts support this clone. This rearrangement joins TRBV5-1 to TRBJ2-1; 8 nucleotides align to TRBD2. CDR3 length: 13 residues. Per the germline V gene, CDR1 is SGHRS and CDR2 is YFSETQ. J lost 7 bases, V lost 4 bases, and 4 bases had no gene match. The CDR3 protein is CASSATSGNEQFF. Written as DNA, the CDR3 is TGCGCCAGCAGCGCTACTAGCGGTAATGAGCAGTTCTTC.

The chain employs TRBV29-1 and TRBJ2-1; D perhaps matches TRBD1 (5 bases). The V end lost 3 bases, the J end lost 2 bases, and 5 bases lay between the germline ends. There are 12 residues in the CDR3. Germline values: CDR1 SQVTM, CDR2 ANQGSEA. CDR3 region: CSVETAYNEQFF. CDR3 in DNA: TGCAGCGTTGAGACAGCCTACAATGAGCAGTTCTTC.

This chain connects TRBV28 to TRBJ1-2; perhaps TRBD1 as D (5 bases). This CDR3 has 14 amino acids. Per the germline V gene, CDR1 is MDHEN and CDR2 is SYDVKM. V was trimmed by 5 bases and J by 2 bases, leaving 12 bases between them. The CDR3 DNA follows: TGTGCCAGCAGTCCCATGAGGACAAACTATGGCTACACCTTC. Translating it yields CASSPMRTNYGYTF.

The chain recombines TRBV27 with TRBJ2-1; the D gene is possibly TRBD2 (6 bases). This CDR3 has 13 residues. From germline, CDR1 is MNHEY and CDR2 SMNVEV (reference sequence). V was clipped by 5 bases and J by 6 bases, with 11 bases between them. Here the CDR3 DNA reads TGTGCCAGCAGTACCCCGGGACTCAATGAGCAGTTCTTC. This sequence encodes CASSTPGLNEQFF.

The V gene is TRBV4-1, the J gene TRBJ2-1; 9 positions agree with TRBD2. In germline, CDR1 is MGHRA, CDR2 YSYEKL. The CDR3 covers 15 residues. Losses at the gene ends were 3 bases for V and 3 bases for J; bases not matched to a gene: 3. Written as DNA, the CDR3 is TGCGCCAGCAGCCAGGATAGCGGGAGCTACAATGAGCAGTTCTTC. Amino acid sequence: CASSQDSGSYNEQFF.

V and J are TRBV9 and TRBJ2-3, with TRBD1 as a possible D gene (6 bases). The CDR3 totals 14 residues. Germline V gene sequence: CDR1 SGDLS, CDR2 YYNGEE. Deletions cut 5 bases from V and 5 bases from J, with 15 bases between. For the CDR3, the DNA is TGTGCCAGCAGTGAGGGGGTACAAGGAGATACGCAGTATTTT. The encoded protein is CASSEGVQGDTQYF.

V is TRBV28 and J is TRBJ1-5; D is unresolved. The CDR3 has 14 residues. Germline V gives CDR1 MDHEN, CDR2 SYDVKM. The ends were cut back, 7 bases at V and 5 bases at J, with 15 bases in the middle. The CDR3 nucleotides are TGTGCCAGCATAAAATGGTCAGTTGATCAGCCCCAGCATTTT. Residues: CASIKWSVDQPQHF.

The V gene is TRBV6-1, the J gene TRBJ1-6; D remains ambiguous. V was shortened by 2 bases and J by 11 bases, with 7 bases between the two germline ends. CDR3 length: 12 amino acids. The germline CDR1 and CDR2 sequences are MNHNS and SASEGT. The CDR3: CASSETGTPLHF. CDR3 nucleotide sequence: TGTGCCAGCAGTGAAACGGGGACACCCCTCCACTTT.